A selection of T cell receptor beta chains follows, all from one sample in a study of OX40 agonist ivuxolimab in advanced cancers. Only in-frame clones appear in the TCRdb table, and some are missing; sequencing was by immunoSEQ multiplex PCR. The sample shows roughly 100,000 clones, around 85% of them seen only once. The sample in question was CD4+ or CD8+ T cells sorted from blood, obtained in a trial of the OX40 agonist ivuxolimab. The receptors were gathered from an adult with an advanced solid tumor such as melanoma, head and neck, liver or kidney cancer. Both conserved end residues are trimmed from each CDR3. A D gene is named only where the DNA matches it firmly.

>TRBJ2-1|TRBV27|NA
ASSLFGKGNEQF
>TRBJ2-1|TRBV9|TRBD1
ASSTLTGDEQF
>TRBJ2-7|TRBV4-3|NA
ASSHGQGDIHSYEQY
>TRBJ2-7|TRBV4-3|NA
ASSQDGKNEQY
>TRBJ2-3|TRBV21-1|NA
ARDSDRTSGTSDTQY
>TRBJ1-6|TRBV7-3|NA
ASRTGSSYNSPLH
>TRBJ2-3|TRBV6-1|TRBD2
ASSDGGNTDTQY
>TRBJ2-1|TRBV6-6|TRBD2
ASSQQLAGAGNEQF
>TRBJ2-7|TRBV9|TRBD1
ASSTGDSGDEQY
>TRBJ2-7|TRBV6-5|NA
ASSRIGYEQY
>TRBJ2-4|TRBV19|NA
ASSKGTPGAKNIQY
>TRBJ1-1|TRBV9|NA
ASSVDSRDAEAF
>TRBJ2-5|TRBV11-2|NA
ASSPTGRPQETQY
>TRBJ2-6|TRBV9|NA
ASSVDAYSGANVLT
>TRBJ2-4|TRBV10-3|NA
AISDGMSIAKNIQY
>TRBJ2-4|TRBV2|TRBD2
ASKAPGLAGVVY
>TRBJ2-7|TRBV6-6|NA
ASSYSGQGYEQY
>TRBJ2-7|TRBV9|TRBD2
ASSVSGASSYEQY
>TRBJ1-2|TRBV5-4|NA
ASSAENSNYGYT
>TRBJ2-2|TRBV4-3|NA
ASSQDYQLGLNTGELF
>TRBJ2-2|TRBV27|TRBD2
ASRITSAGELF
>TRBJ2-3|TRBV2|NA
ASSGSITDTQY
>TRBJ2-7|TRBV19|NA
ASSIGGTHSYEQY
>TRBJ2-2|TRBV11-3|TRBD2
ASSSRISGIPNTGELF
>TRBJ2-7|TRBV6-6|NA
ASMSGAVLSEQY
>TRBJ2-6|TRBV13|TRBD1
ASSGGQGTGANVLT
>TRBJ2-1|TRBV6-1|NA
ASSELSYNEQF
>TRBJ1-1|TRBV6-1|NA
ASDSGGSTEAF
>TRBJ2-4|TRBV6-6|TRBD2
ASRRLAGGLGNIQY
>TRBJ2-5|TRBV4-3|NA
ASSLNVAGETQY
>TRBJ2-1|TRBV11-2|TRBD2
ASSLAFRLAGGEQF
>TRBJ2-2|TRBV6-5|NA
ASSYSTHAGELF
>TRBJ1-2|TRBV6-5|TRBD1
ASSVPGQSGGGYT